This is a list of T cell receptor beta chains from one sample in a study of tumour-infiltrating T cells in Burkitt lymphoma. Repertoires were generated with immunoSEQ multiplex PCR, while TCRdb's copy carries only in-frame clones and drops some. The sample yields 1,400 or so clones, approximately 93% seen once. The sample taken for sequencing was tumor tissue. The receptors here all came from a human donor with diffuse large B-cell lymphoma. Each CDR3 is given with its conserved first and last residue. Each record gives: D gene, clone size, V gene, J gene, CDR3 protein, CDR3 DNA. A D gene is named only where the DNA matches it firmly. A clone size is listed for some rows: how often the clone was seen (once, few, many), or a class if it is expanded.

>-|-|TRBV20-1|TRBJ2-5
CSAEEGEQYF
TGCAGTGCTGAGGAGGGAGAGCAGTACTTC
>TRBD2|few|TRBV13|TRBJ2-3
CASSYGLAGADTQYF
TGTGCCAGCAGCTACGGACTAGCGGGAGCAGATACGCAGTATTTT
>TRBD2|-|TRBV2|TRBJ2-3
CASSASGSSADTQYF
TGTGCCAGCAGTGCTAGCGGGAGTTCGGCAGATACGCAGTATTTT
>TRBD1|-|TRBV7-8|TRBJ1-1
CASSRAGTGYTEAFF
TGTGCCAGCAGCCGCGCCGGGACAGGATACACTGAAGCTTTCTTT
>TRBD2|once|TRBV2|TRBJ2-2
CASIIDGTSSTGELFF
TGTGCCAGCATCATCGACGGGACTAGTAGCACCGGGGAGCTGTTTTTT
>-|-|TRBV11-3|TRBJ2-5
CASSLAGKQETQYF
TGTGCCAGCAGCTTAGCCGGAAAACAAGAGACCCAGTACTTC
>TRBD2|-|TRBV5-4|TRBJ2-3
CASSPKLAASTDTQYF
TGTGCCAGCAGCCCAAAACTAGCGGCTAGCACAGATACGCAGTATTTT
>-|-|TRBV6-5|TRBJ2-3
CASSYSSLFTDTQYF
TGTGCCAGCAGTTACTCAAGTTTGTTCACAGATACGCAGTATTTT
>TRBD1|-|TRBV7-2|TRBJ1-4
CASSLRTGIMEKLFF
TGTGCCAGCAGCTTAAGGACAGGGATTATGGAAAAACTGTTTTTT
>-|-|TRBV29-1|TRBJ1-2
CSVFGADGYTF
TGCAGCGTGTTCGGGGCGGATGGCTACACCTTC
>-|-|TRBV7-9|TRBJ2-1
CASSLRGEQFF
TGTGCCAGCAGCTTACGAGGGGAGCAGTTCTTC
>TRBD1|-|TRBV4-3|TRBJ1-4
CASSQGPGQANEKLFF
TGCGCCAGCAGCCAGGGACCGGGACAGGCGAACGAAAAACTGTTTTTT
>TRBD2|-|TRBV7-8|TRBJ2-1
CASSTILAGGYNEQFF
TGTGCCAGCAGCACCATTTTAGCGGGAGGTTACAATGAGCAGTTCTTC
>-|once|TRBV7-9|TRBJ2-7
CASSLMGGAYEQYF
TGTGCCAGCAGCTTAATGGGCGGTGCCTACGAGCAGTACTTC
>-|-|TRBV11-2|TRBJ1-4
CASSARNEEKLFF
TGTGCCAGCAGCGCGCGAAATGAAGAAAAACTGTTTTTT
>TRBD1|-|TRBV28|TRBJ2-7
CASSGTGGVYEQYF
TGTGCCAGCAGTGGGACAGGGGGCGTCTACGAGCAGTACTTC
>-|-|TRBV10-3|TRBJ2-7
CAISETSYEQYF
TGTGCCATCAGTGAGACCAGCTACGAGCAGTACTTC
>TRBD1|-|TRBV5-5|TRBJ2-1
CASSFTGVTYNEQFF
TGTGCCAGCAGCTTCACAGGGGTCACCTACAATGAGCAGTTCTTC
>TRBD1|-|TRBV29-1|TRBJ1-2
CSVLGQVGYTF
TGCAGCGTCCTTGGACAGGTCGGCTACACCTTC
>TRBD2|-|TRBV27|TRBJ2-7
CASTSSGGAYEQYF
TGTGCCAGCACCTCTAGCGGAGGGGCATACGAGCAGTACTTC
>-|-|TRBV29-1|TRBJ2-1
CSLRGSSYNEQFF
TGTAGCTTAAGGGGAAGCTCCTACAATGAGCAGTTCTTC
>-|-|TRBV27|TRBJ2-6
CASSFSSGANVLTF
TGTGCCAGCAGTTTCAGCTCTGGGGCCAACGTCCTGACTTTC
>-|-|TRBV5-1|TRBJ2-5
CASSFAVAQETQYF
TGCGCCAGCAGCTTTGCAGTAGCTCAAGAGACCCAGTACTTC
>TRBD2|-|TRBV10-1|TRBJ2-1
CASSALAGGGNEQFF
TGCGCCAGCAGTGCCCTAGCGGGAGGGGGCAATGAGCAGTTCTTC
>TRBD2|-|TRBV4-2|TRBJ2-3
CASSQVMAGGRPNTDTQYF
TGTGCCAGCAGCCAAGTTATGGCGGGAGGCAGACCCAACACAGATACGCAGTATTTT
>TRBD2|-|TRBV4-3|TRBJ2-7
CASSQDSGTNNEQYF
TGCGCCAGCAGCCAAGATTCCGGGACTAACAACGAGCAGTACTTC
>-|-|TRBV29-1|TRBJ2-7
CSAEVSPYEQYF
TGCAGCGCCGAGGTATCCCCCTACGAGCAGTACTTC
>TRBD2|once|TRBV7-2|TRBJ2-1
CASRPGTSGSEQFF
TGTGCCAGCAGACCGGGGACTAGCGGGAGCGAGCAGTTCTTC
>-|-|TRBV5-6|TRBJ1-1
CASSLDRGTEAFF
TGTGCCAGCAGCTTGGATCGGGGCACTGAAGCTTTCTTT
>-|-|TRBV29-1|TRBJ2-7
CSVLGDRAEQYF
TGCAGCGTTCTAGGGGATCGGGCCGAGCAGTACTTC
>-|-|TRBV13|TRBJ2-3
CASSRTPWYRDTQYF
TGTGCCAGCAGCCGCACCCCTTGGTATCGGGATACGCAGTATTTT
>-|-|TRBV30|TRBJ2-7
CACLWKKGLNLGEQYF
TGTGCCTGCCTCTGGAAGAAGGGCCTCAACTTGGGCGAGCAGTACTTC
>-|once|TRBV15|TRBJ2-1
CATSRVLGDNEQFF
TGTGCCACCAGCCGGGTCTTAGGTGACAATGAGCAGTTCTTC
>-|-|TRBV19|TRBJ1-2
CASSTAAGSYGYTF
TGTGCCAGTAGTACCGCAGCAGGGTCCTATGGCTACACCTTC
>TRBD2|-|TRBV14|TRBJ2-3
CASSRLERTSGRDTQYF
TGTGCCAGCAGCCGACTTGAACGGACTAGCGGGAGGGATACGCAGTATTTT
>-|once|TRBV13|TRBJ2-2
CASSFRLRTANTGELFF
TGTGCCAGCAGCTTTCGTCTCAGGACAGCCAACACCGGGGAGCTGTTTTTT
>-|-|TRBV6-5|TRBJ2-1
CASSYKLGSTEQFF
TGTGCCAGCAGTTACAAGCTTGGATCCACTGAGCAGTTCTTC
>-|-|TRBV6-1|TRBJ1-1
CASSVSGANTEAFF
TGTGCCAGCAGTGTTTCAGGGGCGAACACTGAAGCTTTCTTT
>-|-|TRBV4-3|TRBJ1-2
CASSQEFTAAGYGYTF
TGCGCCAGCAGCCAAGAATTCACGGCCGCCGGCTATGGCTACACCTTC
>TRBD1|-|TRBV13|TRBJ2-5
CASGKQGSLETQYF
TGTGCCAGCGGAAAACAGGGGTCCCTCGAGACCCAGTACTTC
>-|once|TRBV5-5|TRBJ2-1
CASSLGGPDAPSYNEQFF
TGTGCCAGCAGCTTGGGAGGGCCTGACGCTCCTTCCTACAATGAGCAGTTCTTC
>-|few|TRBV7-9|TRBJ2-1
CASTPRAEQFF
TGTGCCAGCACCCCCCGGGCGGAGCAGTTCTTC
>TRBD1|-|TRBV29-1|TRBJ2-7
CSVAGTGLEQYF
TGCAGCGTGGCAGGGACAGGGCTCGAGCAGTACTTC